Listed below are T cell receptor beta chains from one sample, sequenced in a study of prognosis after radiotherapy for stage I lung cancer. TCRdb reanalysed the multiplex PCR reads using MiXCR and keeps one entry per CDR3 protein. The table shows tens of thousands of distinct CDR3 sequences, with just over 40% occurring only once. The sample here was PBMCs, taken before or after stereotactic body radiation therapy (not recorded which). The receptor source for this set is a donor over 45 with non-small cell lung cancer. CDR3s include the opening cysteine and the closing phenylalanine or tryptophan. The D gene is left open where the match is weak. Size is omitted from some rows. Given values are once, few, many or a class for expanded clones.

cdr3_nt | cdr3_aa | v_call | clone_size | j_call | d_call
TGCAGTGCTAGGGCTCTAGCGGGACTAGTCGAGCAGTACTTC | CSARALAGLVEQYF | TRBV20-1 | many | TRBJ2-7 | TRBD2
TGTGCCAGCAGCCAAGATGGACAGGCTAGTGGGAAGTTCTTC | CASSQDGQASGKFF | TRBV4-2 | . | TRBJ2-1 | TRBD1
TGTGCCAGCAGCGTAGGCGGGGACAGGTCCGTCTATGAGCAGTTCTTC | CASSVGGDRSVYEQFF | TRBV9 | many | TRBJ2-1 | TRBD1
TGCGCCAGCAGCTTGGGTTTCGAGACTAGTGGGCAGGATACGCAGTATTTT | CASSLGFETSGQDTQYF | TRBV5-1 | many | TRBJ2-3 | .
TGTGCCAGCAGTTACACTAGTCCCGAGCAGTACTTC | CASSYTSPEQYF | TRBV2 | many | TRBJ2-7 | .
TGTGCCAGCAGCCCTAATCCACGGGGCGGTGACGAGCAGTACTTC | CASSPNPRGGDEQYF | TRBV6-1 | . | TRBJ2-7 | .
TGTGCCAGCAGTGCCAGCGGCACCGGGGAGCTGTTTTTT | CASSASGTGELFF | TRBV6-4 | . | TRBJ2-2 | .
TGTGCCAGCAGTTCCGGGACAGGGGTGAATCTAGTCCGGACTGAAGCTTTCTTT | CASSSGTGVNLVRTEAFF | TRBV6-2/TRBV6-3 | many | TRBJ1-1 | TRBD1
TGTGCCAGTAGCATCCAACGGACAGGGATGGATGAGCAGTTCTTC | CASSIQRTGMDEQFF | TRBV19 | many | TRBJ2-1 | TRBD1
TGTGCCATCAGTGATCTGGAAGGGGCCAGCTCCTACAATGAGCAGTTCTTC | CAISDLEGASSYNEQFF | TRBV10-3 | many | TRBJ2-1 | .
TGTGCCAGCAGCCAGGACAACCATAATTCACCCCTCCACTTT | CASSQDNHNSPLHF | TRBV7-3 | . | TRBJ1-6 | .
TGCGCCAGCAGCCCTGGGGGGGGGCTAGAGACCCAGTACTTC | CASSPGGGLETQYF | TRBV4-1 | many | TRBJ2-5 | .
TGCGCCAGCAGCTTCACCACAGGGACGGAGACCTACGAGCAGTACTTC | CASSFTTGTETYEQYF | TRBV5-1 | . | TRBJ2-7 | .
TGTGCCAGTAGTATAGGCCCCGCGAGGAGGTCTAGCACAGATACGCAGTATTTT | CASSIGPARRSSTDTQYF | TRBV19 | many | TRBJ2-3 | .
TGTGCCAGCAGTTGGGGGACAGATAGAGAGACCCAGTACTTC | CASSWGTDRETQYF | TRBV12-3/TRBV12-4 | . | TRBJ2-5 | TRBD1
TGCAGTGCTAGAGATAACTGGAGGTACCATGAGCAGTTCTTC | CSARDNWRYHEQFF | TRBV20-1 | . | TRBJ2-1 | .
TGTGCCAGCAGCTTACCAGGGGACGAGCAGTACTTC | CASSLPGDEQYF | TRBV7-2 | many | TRBJ2-7 | .
TGTGCCAGCGGCCCGCGGGGGGCCAGCACAGATACGCAGTATTTT | CASGPRGASTDTQYF | TRBV6-2/TRBV6-3 | . | TRBJ2-3 | TRBD2
TGTGCCAGTAGTATATACGGGTCAGGAGTAGCCGGGGAGCTGTTTTTT | CASSIYGSGVAGELFF | TRBV19 | . | TRBJ2-2 | .
TGCAGTGCTACCGCACAGATCGGCTCTAGTGCGCAGTTCTTC | CSATAQIGSSAQFF | TRBV20-1 | many | TRBJ2-1 | .
TGTGCCAGCAGTGCCACAGGGGATGGGGAAAAACTGTTTTTT | CASSATGDGEKLFF | TRBV2 | many | TRBJ1-4 | TRBD1
TGTGCCACCAGCAGAGATCAGGCTAGCGGGAAGATCGAGCAGTACTTC | CATSRDQASGKIEQYF | TRBV15 | many | TRBJ2-7 | TRBD2
TGTGCCTGGGGCAGCACAGGGCTTGGCTACACCTTC | CAWGSTGLGYTF | TRBV30 | many | TRBJ1-2 | .
TGTGCCAGCAGTTTAGGGGCGGAAAGCTCCTACGAGCAGTACTTC | CASSLGAESSYEQYF | TRBV12-3/TRBV12-4 | . | TRBJ2-7 | .
TGCAGTGCTGGACAGGGACTGAGGCAAGAGACCCAGTACTTC | CSAGQGLRQETQYF | TRBV20-1 | many | TRBJ2-5 | TRBD1
TGTGCCAGCAGTGAAATTTCTGGGGTGTCGGCTTTCTTT | CASSEISGVSAFF | TRBV2 | . | TRBJ1-1 | .
TGCAGTGTTAGACTACTCGGGTTGGGGAATAATTCACCCCTCCACTTT | CSVRLLGLGNNSPLHF | TRBV20-1 | . | TRBJ1-6 | .
TGTGCCAGCAGTTACGCCAGGGGAGCCTTTCGCACAGATACGCAGTATTTT | CASSYARGAFRTDTQYF | TRBV6-2/TRBV6-3 | many | TRBJ2-3 | .
TGTGCCAGCAGTTTTGGGGGGGCTGGCGAGCAGTACTTC | CASSFGGAGEQYF | TRBV27 | large | TRBJ2-7 | .
TGCAGTGCTAGTACAGGGCTAAACACTGAAGCTTTCTTT | CSASTGLNTEAFF | TRBV20-1 | many | TRBJ1-1 | .
TGTGCCAGTATTTTAGAGCGGAGCACAGATACGCAGTATTTT | CASILERSTDTQYF | TRBV27 | once | TRBJ2-3 | .
TGTGCCAGCAGCGTGGACAGCACCGGGGAGCTGTTTTTT | CASSVDSTGELFF | TRBV5-4 | . | TRBJ2-2 | .
TGTGCCAGCAGCTTAGGAGGGACTAGCGGGGGGACAGATACGCAGTATTTT | CASSLGGTSGGTDTQYF | TRBV7-2 | many | TRBJ2-3 | TRBD2
TGTGCCACCAGCAGAGAGTTGGGCGGTGTGCCGCCCCAGCATTTT | CATSRELGGVPPQHF | TRBV15 | medium-sized | TRBJ1-5 | .
TGTGCCAGCAGCATCCGGCAGTATAGTTCACCCCTCCACTTT | CASSIRQYSSPLHF | TRBV2 | . | TRBJ1-6 | .
TGTGCCAGCAGTTTTCGCCATGGGGACGAGCAGTACTTC | CASSFRHGDEQYF | TRBV27 | many | TRBJ2-7 | .
TGTGCCACCGGAGGTGATGCCGGGGAGCTGTTTTTT | CATGGDAGELFF | TRBV24-1 | . | TRBJ2-2 | .
TGTGCCAGTAGTATTTCACAGGTGAACACTGAAGCTTTCTTT | CASSISQVNTEAFF | TRBV19 | . | TRBJ1-1 | .
TGTGCCAGCAGCCCCTGGGAGGGTAGCTCCTACGAGCAGTACTTC | CASSPWEGSSYEQYF | TRBV12-3/TRBV12-4 | many | TRBJ2-7 | TRBD2
TGCGCCAGCAGCTTTGGGGACAGGGTTCGCTACACCTTC | CASSFGDRVRYTF | TRBV5-1 | once | TRBJ1-2 | TRBD1
TGTGCCAGCACCATCTCAGCGTGGGATAGCATCGGCGCCGGGGAGCTGTTTTTT | CASTISAWDSIGAGELFF | TRBV12-3/TRBV12-4 | . | TRBJ2-2 | .
TGTGCCAGCAGCTTAGGACTAGCGACAGATACGCAGTATTTT | CASSLGLATDTQYF | TRBV11-3 | many | TRBJ2-3 | TRBD2
TGTGCCAGCAGTTATCTAGCCGGGACAGGGGACACTGAAGCTTTCTTT | CASSYLAGTGDTEAFF | TRBV6-5 | many | TRBJ1-1 | TRBD1